This T cell receptor beta chain originates from a study of T-cell reconstitution after alpha-beta-depleted transplantation in children. As regards this clonotype: The antigen remains undetermined. A much larger clone differs by one base, so this may be a read error.

V was cut by 4 bases and J by 0 bases, with 10 bases left in between. Germline CDR1 reads LGHNA; CDR2 reads YNFKEQ. The CDR3 runs 15 residues. Preparation of the TCRbeta library used unique molecular identifiers. TCRdb called the PCR reads again in MiXCR, with one record for every CDR3 protein. The data show 200,000 to 250,000 distinct CDR3 sequences, 11% seen once. General study results and limits: T-cell numbers and diversity one year post-transplant derived largely from freshly generated T cells. Expanded clones from the graft, numbering several hundred, reportedly supplied alpha-beta T cells about two months after transplant. In some patients, recipient T cells and intrathymic progenitors surviving conditioning explained high day-60 diversity.

This clonotype was obtained from a child under two years old with acute myeloid leukemia, due to receive a stem cell transplant. The specimen comprised PBMCs, sampled before TCRalphabeta/CD19-depleted stem cell transplant. This chain uses TRBV4-2 with TRBJ1-3; D call uncertain. The CDR3, as DNA: TGTGCCAGCAGCCTCTCGAAAGTCTCTGGAAACACCATATATTTT. Its protein is CASSLSKVSGNTIYF.